The 12 T cell receptor beta chains in this list originate from one sample, sequenced in a study of shared clonotypes between healthy human individuals. Data came from immunoSEQ multiplex PCR; TCRdb stores just in-frame clones and leaves some out. The sample consists of some 630,000 clones, 96% of them appearing once. Positive CCR7 selection of CD45RO-negative cells yielded the naive CD8 cells, and terminally differentiated effector memory CD45RA+ cells were excluded. Sequencing was performed on naive CD8+ T cells sorted from blood. The receptor source for this set is a woman aged 25 to 39 in good health.

The table lists this clone with a count of one. This chain joins TRBV9 and TRBJ2-1; D may be TRBD1 or TRBD2 (5 bases each). The V end was cut by 0 bases, the J end by 7 bases, with 11 bases between. Germline CDR1 is SGDLS and CDR2 is YYNGEE. This CDR3 contains 14 residues. CDR3 in DNA: TGTGCCAGCAGCGTAGAGGGGAGCCTGAATGAGCAGTTCTTC. Translated, it gives CASSVEGSLNEQFF.

This clone was seen only once. V is TRBV6-5 and J is TRBJ2-2, with TRBD1 identical over 8 bases. Per germline, CDR1 MNHEY and CDR2 SVGAGI. The V segment lost 4 bases and the J segment 7 bases; nucleotides outside the gene matches: 11. The CDR3 runs 16 residues. CDR3 protein: CASSSYPGGVGGELFF. The CDR3 nucleotides read TGTGCCAGCAGTTCTTATCCAGGGGGCGTTGGCGGGGAGCTGTTTTTT.

This clone was seen only once. Other nucleotide sequences from this sample produce the same CDR3. V gene TRBV2 combines with J gene TRBJ2-1, with no clear D. The CDR3 spans 10 residues. The V gene lost 3 bases and the J gene lost 7 bases, with 1 base spanning the gap. Per germline, CDR1 SNHLY and CDR2 FYNNEI. The CDR3 coding sequence is TGTGCCAGCAGTGATAATGAGCAGTTCTTC. Its translation is CASSDNEQFF.

This clone was seen just once. The J gene is TRBJ2-5, the V gene TRBV5-6, with D possibly matching TRBD1 (6 bases). The J call is doubtful: the DNA matches TRBJ2-7 better. CDR3 size: 16 residues. The germline V gene has CDR1 SGHDT and CDR2 YYEEEE. CDR3 region: CASSFSTGLSSYEQYF. CDR3 DNA sequence: TGTGCCAGCAGCTTTTCGACAGGCCTCAGCTCCTACGAGCAGTACTTC.

This chain links TRBV11-3 with TRBJ2-2; no reliable D call. With 5 bases removed from V and 2 bases from J, the gap between germline ends came to 9 bases. Germline CDR1 and CDR2: SGHNT and YENEEA. The CDR3 totals 14 residues. The CDR3 DNA is TGTGCCAGCAGCCCCCGTGGAAACACCGGGGAGCTGTTTTTT. It codes for CASSPRGNTGELFF.

The rearrangement joins TRBV28 to TRBJ2-5; TRBD2 aligns across 13 bases. V shed 4 bases and J 5 bases; nucleotides not matched to a gene: 13. The germline V gene encodes CDR1 MDHEN and CDR2 SYDVKM. The CDR3 extends over 18 amino acids. The CDR3 bases are TGTGCCAGCAGTTCCGAACCCGGGACTAGCGGGGTGGGGGAGACCCAGTACTTC. Protein sequence: CASSSEPGTSGVGETQYF. Supplemented by reference TRBV28 and TRBJ2-5, the full variable domain reads DVKVTQSSRYLVKRTGEKVFLECVQDMDHENMFWYRQDPGLGLRLIYFSYDVKMKEKGDIPEGYSVSREKKERFSLILESASTNQTSMYLCASSSEPGTSGVGETQYFGPGTRLLVL.

For the CDR3, the DNA is TGTGCCTGGAGTTTGGTCGGCTACGAGCAGTACTTC. Translating it yields CAWSLVGYEQYF. The chain uses TRBV30 and TRBJ2-7; D is undetermined. Germline CDR1 GTSNPN, CDR2 SVGIG (reference sequence). Trimming removed 2 bases at V and 3 bases at J, with 8 bases between. The CDR3 runs to 12 residues. The full variable domain, rest sourced from reference TRBV30 and TRBJ2-7, is SQTIHQWPATLVQPVGSPLSLECTVEGTSNPNLYWYRQAAGRGLQLLFYSVGIGQISSEVPQNLSASRPQDRQFILSSKKLLLSDSGFYLCAWSLVGYEQYFGPGTRLTVT.

The V and J genes are TRBV6-1 and TRBJ2-1, with D uncertain. V was trimmed by 4 bases and J by 2 bases, leaving 9 bases between them. CDR3 length: 14 amino acids. CDR1 is MNHNS, CDR2 SASEGT, per germline. In DNA form, the CDR3 reads TGTGCCAGCAGTGGCGTAGGGACCTACAATGAGCAGTTCTTC. Protein: CASSGVGTYNEQFF.

The gene calls are TRBV19 and TRBJ1-5, with 8 bases identical to TRBD1. Germline lookup yields CDR1 LNHDA and CDR2 SQIVND (reference sequence). The CDR3 length is 16 residues. The V and J ends lost 6 bases and 3 bases, in that order; junction bases with no gene match: 10. This CDR3 is CASSPPPGQVNQPQHF. Here the CDR3 DNA reads TGTGCCAGTAGCCCCCCCCCGGGACAGGTCAATCAGCCCCAGCATTTT.

The V gene is TRBV9, the J gene TRBJ2-7; no clear D. This CDR3 is 15 amino acids long. V was pared by 0 bases and J by 2 bases, with 12 bases between. The V gene's germline CDR1 is SGDLS and CDR2 YYNGEE. CDR3 sequence: CASSVDTGFPYEQYF. CDR3 in DNA: TGTGCCAGCAGCGTAGATACCGGATTCCCCTACGAGCAGTACTTC.

The gene calls are TRBV28 and TRBJ1-1, with D hard to call. The CDR3 runs to 14 residues. Germline V CDR1 and CDR2: MDHEN, SYDVKM. The ends were cut back, 7 bases at V and 2 bases at J, with 14 bases in the middle. The CDR3 region is CASTYFMGNTEAFF. CDR3 nucleotide sequence: TGTGCCAGCACCTACTTTATGGGTAACACTGAAGCTTTCTTT.

The chain has TRBV7-8 and TRBJ2-7, with TRBD2 identical over 9 bases. The CDR3 loop spans 17 amino acids. V lost 1 base to trimming and J lost 3 bases; unmatched junction nucleotides: 10. Germline V gives CDR1 SGHVS, CDR2 FQNEAQ. The DNA of the CDR3 is TGTGCCAGCAGCTTAGACATTAGCGGGAGTTTTTTCTACGAGCAGTACTTC. Encoded protein: CASSLDISGSFFYEQYF.